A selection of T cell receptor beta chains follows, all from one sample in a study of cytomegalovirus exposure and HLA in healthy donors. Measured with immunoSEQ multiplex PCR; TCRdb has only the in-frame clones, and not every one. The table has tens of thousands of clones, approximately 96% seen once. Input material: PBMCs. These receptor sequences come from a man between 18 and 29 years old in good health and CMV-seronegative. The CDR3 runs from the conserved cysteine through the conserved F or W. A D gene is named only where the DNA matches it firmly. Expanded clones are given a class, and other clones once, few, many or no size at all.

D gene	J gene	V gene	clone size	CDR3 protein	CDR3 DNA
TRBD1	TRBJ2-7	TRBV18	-	CASSRKTGGNSYEQYF	TGTGCCAGCTCACGCAAGACAGGGGGGAACTCCTACGAGCAGTACTTC
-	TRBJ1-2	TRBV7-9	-	CASSLAFGENGYTF	TGTGCCAGCAGCTTAGCGTTCGGTGAGAACGGCTACACCTTC
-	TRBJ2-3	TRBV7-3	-	CASSLVLSDTQYF	TGTGCCAGCAGCTTAGTTCTTTCAGATACGCAGTATTTT
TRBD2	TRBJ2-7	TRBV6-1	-	CASSLAGTSYEQYF	TGTGCCAGCAGCCTCGCCGGGACTAGTTACGAGCAGTACTTC
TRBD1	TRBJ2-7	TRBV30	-	CAWRGRDRGYEQYF	TGTGCCTGGAGGGGCCGGGACAGGGGCTACGAGCAGTACTTC
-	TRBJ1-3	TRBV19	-	CASSIQGYSGNTIYF	TGTGCCAGTAGTATACAGGGCTACTCTGGAAACACCATATATTTT
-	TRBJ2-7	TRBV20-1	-	CSAGRGNEQYF	TGCAGCGCTGGGCGGGGCAACGAGCAGTACTTC
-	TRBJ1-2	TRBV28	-	CASSGVGRGYGYTF	TGTGCCAGCAGCGGAGTTGGCAGGGGCTATGGCTACACCTTC
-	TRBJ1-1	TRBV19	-	CASSQISQQEAFF	TGTGCCAGTAGCCAAATCAGTCAACAAGAAGCTTTCTTT
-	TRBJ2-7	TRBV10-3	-	CAISEGQSYEQYF	TGTGCCATCAGTGAAGGACAGTCCTACGAGCAGTACTTC
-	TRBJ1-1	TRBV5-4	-	CASSPVSTGTEAFF	TGTGCCAGCAGCCCGGTTTCGACGGGAACTGAAGCTTTCTTT
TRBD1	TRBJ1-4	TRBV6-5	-	CASSGDRDEKLFF	TGTGCCAGCAGTGGGGACAGGGACGAAAAACTGTTTTTT
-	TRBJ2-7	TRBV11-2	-	CASSLPGVAYEQYF	TGTGCCAGCAGCCTACCCGGGGTAGCGTACGAGCAGTACTTC
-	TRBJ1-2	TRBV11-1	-	CASSLAPGQTEGYTF	TGTGCCAGCAGCTTAGCCCCGGGACAAACGGAGGGCTACACCTTC
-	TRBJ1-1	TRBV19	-	CASSTDSLLNTEAFF	TGTGCCAGTAGTACCGACAGCCTTTTGAACACTGAAGCTTTCTTT
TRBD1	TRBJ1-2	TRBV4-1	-	CASSQDREVGYTF	TGCGCCAGCAGCCAGGACAGGGAGGTTGGCTACACCTTC
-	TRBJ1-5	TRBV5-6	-	CASSLSAPNQPQHF	TGTGCCAGCAGCTTGAGCGCGCCGAATCAGCCCCAGCATTTT
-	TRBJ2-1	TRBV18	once	CASSPNFQGDEQFF	TGTGCCAGCTCACCTAACTTTCAGGGCGATGAGCAGTTCTTC
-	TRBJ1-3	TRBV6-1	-	CASSEVPGTGNTIYF	TGTGCCAGCAGTGAAGTCCCGGGGACTGGAAACACCATATATTTT
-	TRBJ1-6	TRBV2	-	CASRQDRVYNSPLHF	TGTGCCAGCAGGCAGGACAGAGTCTATAATTCACCCCTCCACTTT
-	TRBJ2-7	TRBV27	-	CASSSGGSYEQYF	TGTGCCAGCAGTTCTGGGGGGTCCTACGAGCAGTACTTC
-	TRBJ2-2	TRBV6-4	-	CASSVTPANTGELFF	TGTGCCAGCAGTGTAACCCCAGCGAACACCGGGGAGCTGTTTTTT
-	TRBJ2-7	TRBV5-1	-	CASSLAGTGRSSYEQYF	TGCGCCAGCAGCTTGGCCGGTACAGGCCGGAGCTCCTACGAGCAGTACTTC
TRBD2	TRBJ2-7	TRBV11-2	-	CASSLPINPVGRRQYF	TGTGCCAGCAGCTTACCTATCAACCCTGTCGGGAGGCGGCAGTACTTC
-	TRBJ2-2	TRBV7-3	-	CASSLNEQGIGELFF	TGTGCCAGCAGCTTAAATGAGCAGGGGATCGGGGAGCTGTTTTTT
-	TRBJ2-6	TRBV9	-	CASSAQGSWANVLTF	TGTGCCAGCAGCGCCCAGGGGTCGTGGGCCAACGTCCTGACTTTC
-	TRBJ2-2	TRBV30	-	CAWSTARLDGELFF	TGTGCCTGGAGTACGGCCAGGTTGGACGGGGAGCTGTTTTTT
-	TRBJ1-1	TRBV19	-	CASSLDSEAFF	TGTGCCAGTAGCCTCGACAGCGAAGCTTTCTTT
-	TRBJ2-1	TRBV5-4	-	CASSLSPSPNEQFF	TGTGCCAGCAGCTTAAGTCCTAGTCCCAATGAGCAGTTCTTC
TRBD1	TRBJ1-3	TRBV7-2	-	CASSQPGGRGGNTIYF	TGTGCCAGCAGCCAGCCAGGGGGCAGGGGTGGAAACACCATATATTTT
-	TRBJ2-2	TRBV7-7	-	CASSLALTGELFF	TGTGCTAGCAGCTTAGCCCTGACCGGGGAGCTGTTTTTT
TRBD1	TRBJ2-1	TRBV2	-	CASSEAGRQGSIYNEQFF	TGTGCCAGCAGTGAAGCCGGGCGACAGGGGTCGATCTACAATGAGCAGTTCTTC
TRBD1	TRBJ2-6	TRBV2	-	CASSRDRSSGANVLTF	TGTGCCAGCAGTCGGGACAGGAGCTCTGGGGCCAACGTCCTGACTTTC
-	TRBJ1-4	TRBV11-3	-	CASSLRVEGEKLFF	TGTGCCAGCAGCTTACGTGTGGAGGGTGAAAAACTGTTTTTT
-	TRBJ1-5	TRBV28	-	CASSLRGQPQHF	TGTGCCAGCAGTCTAAGGGGTCAGCCCCAGCATTTT
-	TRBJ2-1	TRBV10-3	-	CAISENTYNEQFF	TGTGCCATCAGTGAAAACACGTACAATGAGCAGTTCTTC
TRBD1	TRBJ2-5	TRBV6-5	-	CASSPGGHGETQYF	TGTGCCAGCAGTCCAGGGGGCCACGGGGAGACCCAGTACTTC
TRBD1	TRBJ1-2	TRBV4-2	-	CASSQETGGNYGYTF	TGTGCCAGCAGCCAAGAAACAGGGGGTAACTATGGCTACACCTTC
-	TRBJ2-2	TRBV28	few	CASSWEFANTGELFF	TGTGCCAGCAGTTGGGAGTTCGCGAACACCGGGGAGCTGTTTTTT
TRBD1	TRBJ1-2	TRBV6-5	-	CASIETGTDHGYTF	TGTGCCAGCATTGAAACCGGGACAGATCATGGCTACACCTTC
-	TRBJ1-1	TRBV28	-	CASSIKRGLETTEAFF	TGTGCCAGCAGCATCAAACGGGGACTTGAGACCACTGAAGCTTTCTTT
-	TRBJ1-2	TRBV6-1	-	CASSEDDSRGYTF	TGTGCCAGCAGTGAAGATGACAGTCGTGGCTACACCTTC
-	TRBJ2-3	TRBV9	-	CASSELNTDTQYF	TGTGCCAGCAGCGAACTAAACACAGATACGCAGTATTTT
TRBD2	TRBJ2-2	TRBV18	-	CASSRLAANTGELFF	TGTGCCAGCTCACGACTAGCGGCGAACACCGGGGAGCTGTTTTTT
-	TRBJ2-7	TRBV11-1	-	CASSLDSSSSYEQYF	TGTGCCAGCAGCTTGGACAGTTCTAGCTCCTACGAGCAGTACTTC
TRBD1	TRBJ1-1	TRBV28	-	CASSGTGGTEAFF	TGTGCCAGCAGCGGGACAGGGGGCACTGAAGCTTTCTTT
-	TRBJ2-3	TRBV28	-	CASSRGQISTDTQYF	TGTGCCAGCAGTCGCGGACAGATCAGCACAGATACGCAGTATTTT
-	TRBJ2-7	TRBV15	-	CATSRDTGSAYEQYF	TGTGCCACCAGCAGAGATACCGGGAGTGCCTACGAGCAGTACTTC
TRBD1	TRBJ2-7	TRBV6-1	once	CASILQGDSYEQYF	TGTGCCAGCATTCTACAGGGGGATTCCTACGAGCAGTACTTC
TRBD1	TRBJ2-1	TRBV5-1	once	CASSLGGTGGYNEQFF	TGCGCCAGCAGCTTGGGAGGGACAGGGGGCTACAATGAGCAGTTCTTC
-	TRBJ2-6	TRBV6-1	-	CASSEPVSGANVLTF	TGTGCCAGCAGTGAACCAGTTTCTGGGGCCAACGTCCTGACTTTC